This TCR beta chain was sequenced for a study of graft-versus-host responses after intestinal transplantation. Across the study: Uniformly, recipients were administered anti-thymocyte globulin induction with subsequent tacrolimus and steroids for 3 to 4 years.

CDR3 size: 14 residues. With 1 base removed from V and 2 bases from J, the gap between germline ends came to 6 bases. Per the germline V gene, CDR1 is ENHRY and CDR2 is SYGVKD. Sequenced by immunoSEQ multiplex PCR; TCRdb stores in-frame clones only, minus some. The sample includes more than 80,000 clones, roughly 87% of them seen just once. As concerns this clone: What it binds is unknown.

Study results and limitations: In recipient marrow, GvH clones were found, and some appeared first in ileum or blood.

The receptor was isolated from a human donor who received an intestinal transplant. The chain is built from TRBV10-3 and TRBJ2-1; D is undetermined. Sequencing was performed on unstimulated CD8+ T cells sorted from spleen or lymph node cells, taken before intestinal transplant. DNA for the CDR3: TGTGCCATCAGTGAGTTTACAGCCTACAATGAGCAGTTCTTC. Residues: CAISEFTAYNEQFF.